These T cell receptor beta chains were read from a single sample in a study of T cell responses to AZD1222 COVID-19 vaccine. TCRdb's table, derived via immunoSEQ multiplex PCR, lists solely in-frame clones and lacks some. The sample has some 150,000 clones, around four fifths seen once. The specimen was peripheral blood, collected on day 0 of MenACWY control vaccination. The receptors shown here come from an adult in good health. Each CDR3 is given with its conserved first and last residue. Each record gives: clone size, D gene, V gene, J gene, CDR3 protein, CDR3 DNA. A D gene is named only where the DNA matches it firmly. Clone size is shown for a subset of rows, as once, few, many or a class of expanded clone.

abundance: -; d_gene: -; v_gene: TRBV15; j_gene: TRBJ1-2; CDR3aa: CATSVTVSSYGYTF; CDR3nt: TGTGCCACCAGCGTGACAGTGAGTAGCTATGGCTACACCTTC
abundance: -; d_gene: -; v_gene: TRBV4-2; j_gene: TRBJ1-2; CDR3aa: CASSQEGGYTF; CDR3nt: TGTGCCAGCAGCCAAGAGGGGGGCTACACCTTC
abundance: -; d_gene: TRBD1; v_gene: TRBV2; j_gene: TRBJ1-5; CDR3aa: CASSWDSRNQPQHF; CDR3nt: TGTGCCAGCAGTTGGGACAGCCGCAATCAGCCCCAGCATTTT
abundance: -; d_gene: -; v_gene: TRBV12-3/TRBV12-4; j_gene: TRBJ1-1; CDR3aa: CASSYVEGTEAFF; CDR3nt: TGTGCCAGCAGTTACGTCGAGGGAACTGAAGCTTTCTTT
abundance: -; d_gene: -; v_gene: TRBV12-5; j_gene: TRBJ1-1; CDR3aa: CASGSISQGGGMGAFF; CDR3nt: TGTGCTAGTGGTTCCATTTCACAGGGAGGAGGTATGGGAGCTTTCTTT
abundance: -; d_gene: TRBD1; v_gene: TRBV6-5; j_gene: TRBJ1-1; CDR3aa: CASRPRGQAEAFF; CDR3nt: TGTGCCAGCAGACCCAGGGGGCAGGCTGAAGCTTTCTTT
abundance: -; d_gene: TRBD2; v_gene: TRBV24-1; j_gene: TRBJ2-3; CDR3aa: CATSDWAPGGTDTQYF; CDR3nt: TGTGCCACCAGTGATTGGGCCCCGGGGGGTACAGATACGCAGTATTTT
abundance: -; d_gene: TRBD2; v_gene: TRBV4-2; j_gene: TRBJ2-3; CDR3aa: CASSHGGTSTDTQYF; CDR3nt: TGTGCCAGCAGCCACGGGGGGACTAGCACAGATACGCAGTATTTT
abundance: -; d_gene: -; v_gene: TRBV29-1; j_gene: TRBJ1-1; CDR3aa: CSVSRPTEAFF; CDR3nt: TGCAGCGTTAGCCGGCCCACTGAAGCTTTCTTT
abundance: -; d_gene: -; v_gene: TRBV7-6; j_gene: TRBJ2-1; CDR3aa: CASSLGGGAVNEQFF; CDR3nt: TGTGCCAGCAGCTTAGGAGGTGGGGCAGTCAATGAGCAGTTCTTC
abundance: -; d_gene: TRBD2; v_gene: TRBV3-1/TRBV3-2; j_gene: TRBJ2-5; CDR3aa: CASSQVLAGERKTQYF; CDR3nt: TGTGCCAGCAGCCAAGTACTAGCGGGGGAGCGGAAGACCCAGTACTTC
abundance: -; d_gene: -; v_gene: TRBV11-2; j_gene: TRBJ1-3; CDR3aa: CASSAYHGQRLNTIYF; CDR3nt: TGTGCCAGCAGCGCCTACCACGGACAGCGCCTAAACACCATATATTTT
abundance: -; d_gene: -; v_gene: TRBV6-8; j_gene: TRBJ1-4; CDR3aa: CASKVRGSPTNEKLFF; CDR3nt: TGTGCCAGCAAGGTTCGGGGAAGCCCTACTAATGAAAAACTGTTTTTT
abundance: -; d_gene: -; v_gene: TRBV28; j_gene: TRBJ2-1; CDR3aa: CASTQRGNEQFF; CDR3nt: TGTGCCAGCACACAAAGAGGAAATGAGCAGTTCTTC
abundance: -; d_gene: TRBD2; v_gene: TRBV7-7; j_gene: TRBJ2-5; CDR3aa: CASSRRGVGETQYF; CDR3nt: TGTGCCAGCAGCCGGCGGGGGGTTGGCGAGACCCAGTACTTC
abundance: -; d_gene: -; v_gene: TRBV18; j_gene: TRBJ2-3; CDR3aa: CASSPGGSGTDTQYF; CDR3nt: TGTGCCAGCTCACCAGGAGGTTCGGGCACAGATACGCAGTATTTT
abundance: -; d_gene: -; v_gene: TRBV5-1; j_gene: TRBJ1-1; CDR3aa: CASGLMNTEAFF; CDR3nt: TGCGCCAGCGGCTTGATGAACACTGAAGCTTTCTTT
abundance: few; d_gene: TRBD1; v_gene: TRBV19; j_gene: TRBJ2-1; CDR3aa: CASSIFETGGNEQFF; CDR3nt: TGTGCCAGTAGTATTTTCGAGACAGGGGGTAATGAGCAGTTCTTC
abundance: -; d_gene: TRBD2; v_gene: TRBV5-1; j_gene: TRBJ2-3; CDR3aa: CASSSGLAGPSTDTQYF; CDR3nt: TGCGCCAGCAGCTCCGGGTTAGCGGGACCCAGCACAGATACGCAGTATTTT
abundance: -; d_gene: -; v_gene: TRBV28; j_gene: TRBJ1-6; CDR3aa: CASSSLDGSSSYNSPLHF; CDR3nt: TGTGCCAGCAGTTCCCTAGACGGGTCGAGCTCCTATAATTCACCCCTCCACTTT
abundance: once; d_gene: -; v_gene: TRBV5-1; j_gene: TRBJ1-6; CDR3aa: CASSLWESSYNSPLHF; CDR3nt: TGCGCCAGCAGCTTGTGGGAGAGCTCCTATAATTCACCCCTCCACTTT
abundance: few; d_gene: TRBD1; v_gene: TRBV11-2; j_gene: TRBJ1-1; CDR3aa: CASSLTGVYTEAFF; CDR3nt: TGTGCCAGCAGCTTGACAGGGGTGTACACTGAAGCTTTCTTT
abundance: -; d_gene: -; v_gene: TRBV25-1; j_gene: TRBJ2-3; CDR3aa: CASSERGSRRGTQYF; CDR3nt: TGTGCCAGCAGTGAGAGAGGGAGCCGGAGGGGTACGCAGTATTTT
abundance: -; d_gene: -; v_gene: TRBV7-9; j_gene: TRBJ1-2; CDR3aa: CASSLGSGWYTF; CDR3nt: TGTGCCAGCAGCCTCGGGTCCGGCTGGTACACCTTC
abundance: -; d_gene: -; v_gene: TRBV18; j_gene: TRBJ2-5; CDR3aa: CASSPRGQETQYF; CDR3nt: TGTGCCAGCTCACCCCGGGGCCAAGAGACCCAGTACTTC
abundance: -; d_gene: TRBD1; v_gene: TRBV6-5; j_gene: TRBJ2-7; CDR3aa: CASGTQGVSYEQYF; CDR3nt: TGTGCCAGCGGTACACAGGGGGTCTCCTACGAGCAGTACTTC
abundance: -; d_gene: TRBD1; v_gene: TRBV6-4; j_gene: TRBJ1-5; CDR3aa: CASRSPRRGLNNQPQHF; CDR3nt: TGTGCCAGCAGATCTCCCCGCAGGGGGCTGAACAATCAGCCCCAGCATTTT
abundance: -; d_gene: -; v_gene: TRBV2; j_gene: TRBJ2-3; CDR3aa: CASEGGAGDTQYF; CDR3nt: TGTGCCAGCGAAGGGGGGGCAGGAGATACGCAGTATTTT
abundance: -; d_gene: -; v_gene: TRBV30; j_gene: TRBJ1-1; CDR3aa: CAWSNSMNTEAFF; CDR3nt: TGTGCCTGGAGCAACAGTATGAACACTGAAGCTTTCTTT
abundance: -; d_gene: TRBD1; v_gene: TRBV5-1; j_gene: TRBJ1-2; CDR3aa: CASSLAGQGATYGGYTF; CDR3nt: TGCGCCAGCAGCTTGGCCGGACAGGGGGCCACCTATGGTGGCTACACCTTC
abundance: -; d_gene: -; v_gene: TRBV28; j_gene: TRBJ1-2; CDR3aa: CASSILTDNYGYTF; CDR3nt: TGTGCCAGCAGTATACTGACAGACAACTATGGCTACACCTTC
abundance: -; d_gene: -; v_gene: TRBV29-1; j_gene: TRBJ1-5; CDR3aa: CSVVGGDPRGANQPQHF; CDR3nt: TGCAGCGTTGTGGGGGGGGACCCTAGAGGGGCGAATCAGCCCCAGCATTTT
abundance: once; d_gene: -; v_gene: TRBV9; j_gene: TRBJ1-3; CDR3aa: CASSPQFGQLDNGGNTIYF; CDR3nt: TGTGCCAGCAGCCCCCAATTTGGACAGTTAGATAATGGTGGAAACACCATATATTTT
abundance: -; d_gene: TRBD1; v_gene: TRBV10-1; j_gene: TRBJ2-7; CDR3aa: CASSETGTDSYEQYF; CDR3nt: TGCGCCAGCAGTGAAACCGGGACAGACTCCTACGAGCAGTACTTC
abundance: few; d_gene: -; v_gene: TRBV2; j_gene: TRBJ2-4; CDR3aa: CASEQPFAKNIQYF; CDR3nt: TGTGCCAGCGAGCAGCCCTTCGCCAAAAACATTCAGTACTTC
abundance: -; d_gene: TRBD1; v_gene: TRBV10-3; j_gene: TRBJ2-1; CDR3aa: CAIKGQGAGEQFF; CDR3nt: TGTGCCATCAAGGGACAGGGGGCTGGTGAGCAGTTCTTC
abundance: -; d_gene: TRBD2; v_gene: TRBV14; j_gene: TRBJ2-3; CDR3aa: CASSPLSGGLTDTQYF; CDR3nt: TGTGCCAGCAGCCCGCTCAGCGGGGGCCTTACAGATACGCAGTATTTT
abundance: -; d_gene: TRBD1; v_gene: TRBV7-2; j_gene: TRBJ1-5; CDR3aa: CASSSGQLYDQPQHF; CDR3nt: TGTGCCAGCAGCTCGGGACAGTTATACGATCAGCCCCAGCATTTT
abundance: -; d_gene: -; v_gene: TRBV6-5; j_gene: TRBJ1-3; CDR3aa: CASGSPSGNTIYF; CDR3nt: TGTGCCAGCGGGTCTCCCTCTGGAAACACCATATATTTT
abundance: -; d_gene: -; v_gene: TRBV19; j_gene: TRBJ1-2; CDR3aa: CASSMGWGVNYGYTF; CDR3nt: TGTGCCAGTAGTATGGGGTGGGGCGTTAACTATGGCTACACCTTC
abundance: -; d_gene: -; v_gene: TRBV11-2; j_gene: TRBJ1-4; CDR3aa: CASSLEAGVGKLFF; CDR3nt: TGTGCCAGCAGCTTAGAGGCAGGGGTAGGAAAACTGTTTTTT
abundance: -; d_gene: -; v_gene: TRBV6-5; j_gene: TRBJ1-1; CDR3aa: CASSRNWPEAFF; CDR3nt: TGTGCCAGCAGTCGTAATTGGCCTGAAGCTTTCTTT
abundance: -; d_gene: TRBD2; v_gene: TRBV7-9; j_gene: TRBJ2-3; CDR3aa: CASSTRSGRTDTQYF; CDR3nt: TGTGCCAGCAGCACACGTAGCGGGCGCACAGATACGCAGTATTTT
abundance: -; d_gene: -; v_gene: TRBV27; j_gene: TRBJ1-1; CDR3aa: CASSPGGAGAFF; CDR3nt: TGTGCCAGCAGCCCGGGAGGGGCGGGGGCTTTCTTT
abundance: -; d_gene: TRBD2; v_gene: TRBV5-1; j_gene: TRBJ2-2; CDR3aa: CASRRDGLAVGGELFF; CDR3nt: TGCGCCAGCAGACGGGACGGACTAGCTGTGGGCGGGGAGCTGTTTTTT
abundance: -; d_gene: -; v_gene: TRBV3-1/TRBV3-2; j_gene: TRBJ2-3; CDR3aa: CASSQAVTDTQYF; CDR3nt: TGTGCCAGCAGCCAAGCCGTAACAGATACGCAGTATTTT
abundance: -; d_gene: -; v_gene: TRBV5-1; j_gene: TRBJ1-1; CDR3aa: CASSLNAGTAEAFF; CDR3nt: TGCGCCAGCAGCTTGAACGCAGGGACGGCTGAAGCTTTCTTT
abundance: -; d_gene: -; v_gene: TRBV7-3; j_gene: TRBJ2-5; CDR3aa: CASSRTGGNQETQYF; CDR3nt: TGTGCCAGCAGCCGCACAGGTGGGAACCAAGAGACCCAGTACTTC
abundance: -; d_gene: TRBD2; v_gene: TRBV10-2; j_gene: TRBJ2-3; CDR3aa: CASRTSGGSTDTQYF; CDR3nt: TGCGCCAGCCGGACTAGCGGGGGGAGCACAGATACGCAGTATTTT
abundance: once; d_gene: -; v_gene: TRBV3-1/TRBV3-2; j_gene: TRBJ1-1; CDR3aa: CASKKQGHTLSDTEAFF; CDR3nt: TGTGCCAGCAAGAAGCAGGGACATACCCTGTCGGACACTGAAGCTTTCTTT
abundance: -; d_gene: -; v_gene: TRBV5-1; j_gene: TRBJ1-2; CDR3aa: CASTLDSTYGYTF; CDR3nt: TGCGCCAGCACTCTCGACAGTACCTATGGCTACACCTTC
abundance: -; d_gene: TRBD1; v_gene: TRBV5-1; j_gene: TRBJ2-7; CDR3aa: CASSVSGTGVDEQYF; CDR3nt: TGCGCCAGCAGCGTGTCCGGGACAGGGGTCGACGAGCAGTACTTC
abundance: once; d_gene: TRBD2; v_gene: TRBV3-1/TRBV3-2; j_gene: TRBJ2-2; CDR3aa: CASSPPGGGWTGELFF; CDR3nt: TGTGCCAGCAGCCCCCCCGGGGGGGGGTGGACCGGGGAGCTGTTTTTT
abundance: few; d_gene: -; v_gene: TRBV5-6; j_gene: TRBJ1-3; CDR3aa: CASSSLGDSGNTIYF; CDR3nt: TGTGCCAGCAGCTCCCTCGGGGACTCAGGAAACACCATATATTTT